The 27 T cell receptor beta chains below were found in one sample sequenced in a study of cytomegalovirus exposure and HLA in healthy donors. Assay: immunoSEQ multiplex PCR; the TCRdb copy retains only in-frame clones and omits some. The sample consists of some 90,000 clones, around nine tenths of them appearing once. Input material: PBMCs. Source of these receptors: a woman in her 30s in good health and CMV-seronegative.

The chain is built from TRBV5-1 and TRBJ1-1; D may be TRBD1 (5 bases). Trimming took off 4 bases at V and 1 base at J, with 14 bases between the two ends. CDR1 is SGHRS and CDR2 is YFSETQ in the germline V gene. The CDR3 length is 15 residues. The CDR3 DNA reads TGCGCCAGCAGCCTCGGCGGGGCGACGAACACTGAAGCTTTCTTT. This encodes CASSLGGATNTEAFF.

The chain recombines TRBV6-5 with TRBJ2-1, with 8 nucleotides matching TRBD2. Germline values: CDR1 MNHEY, CDR2 SVGAGI. Trimming at V came to 6 bases and at J to 6 bases, leaving 7 bases not matched to a gene. The length of the CDR3 is 14 residues. The CDR3 spells CASSSPGTSNEQFF. DNA for the CDR3: TGTGCCAGCAGCTCCCCGGGGACTAGCAATGAGCAGTTCTTC.

The chain employs TRBV29-1 and TRBJ2-7; a possible D gene is TRBD2 (6 bases). Looked up from germline, CDR1 is SQVTM and CDR2 is ANQGSEA. The CDR3 contains 11 residues. Trimming pared 7 bases from V and 6 bases from J, leaving 13 bases between. Written as DNA, the CDR3 is TGCAGCGACCCGGGACTCACCGAGCAGTACTTC. This gives the protein CSDPGLTEQYF.

The rearrangement links TRBV5-1 to TRBJ2-6; 10 nucleotides line up with TRBD1. The germline V gene encodes CDR1 SGHRS and CDR2 YFSETQ. The CDR3 consists of 17 residues. Losses at the gene ends were 4 bases for V and 4 bases for J; bases not matched to a gene: 8. CDR3 region: CASSPSGTGAGANVLTF. CDR3 DNA sequence: TGCGCCAGCAGCCCATCCGGGACAGGGGCGGGGGCCAACGTCCTGACTTTC.

This clone was counted a single time. The V and J genes are TRBV19 and TRBJ1-2, with TRBD1 matching 8 bases. The CDR3 covers 15 residues. Unmatched junction bases numbered 21, after V lost 7 bases and J lost 14 bases. Germline CDR1 is LNHDA and CDR2 is SQIVND (reference sequence). The CDR3 nucleotides are TGTGCCAGTATTTCGACAGGGGAGCCCTTCTTCAAGACGACCTTC. Amino acid sequence: CASISTGEPFFKTTF.

This chain links TRBV15 with TRBJ2-1; unclear D gene. Trimming stripped 6 bases from V and 0 bases from J, with 12 bases between. The CDR3 covers 15 residues. Germline lookup yields CDR1 LNHNV and CDR2 YYDKDF (reference sequence). CDR3 in DNA: TGTGCCACCAGTCGTTCACGGAGCTCCTACAATGAGCAGTTCTTC. Amino acid sequence: CATSRSRSSYNEQFF. Together with reference TRBV15 and TRBJ2-1, the CDR3 gives the full variable domain: DAMVIQNPRYQVTQFGKPVTLSCSQTLNHNVMYWYQQKSSQAPKLLFHYYDKDFNNEADTPDNFQSRRPNTSFCFLDIRSPGLGDTAMYLCATSRSRSSYNEQFFGPGTRLTVL.

The rearrangement links TRBV9 to TRBJ2-1, with 8 bases identical to TRBD2. The V gene end was trimmed by 5 bases and the J gene end by 9 bases; junction bases not matched to a gene: 16. Germline V lookup: CDR1 SGDLS, CDR2 YYNGEE. There are 16 residues in the CDR3. The CDR3 protein is CASRTSSGSGSGEQFF. CDR3 in DNA: TGTGCCAGCAGAACATCGAGCGGGAGTGGGTCGGGTGAGCAGTTCTTC.

This chain joins TRBV11-2 and TRBJ2-5; tentative D call: TRBD1 (6 bases). Trimming removed 4 bases at V and 3 bases at J, with 12 bases between. CDR3 length equals 14 residues. CDR1 SGHAT and CDR2 FQNNGV come from the germline V gene. CDR3 nucleotide sequence: TGTGCCAGCAGCTCAACGCAGGGGAAAGAGACCCAGTACTTC. Its translation is CASSSTQGKETQYF.

This chain connects TRBV6-6 to TRBJ2-1; D may be TRBD1 (6 bases). The CDR3 is 16 amino acids. From germline, CDR1 is MNHNY and CDR2 SVGAGI (reference sequence). Trimming pared 6 bases from V and 6 bases from J, leaving 21 bases between. CDR3 protein: CASSRSGTPQLNEQFF. In nucleotides, the CDR3 is TGTGCCAGCAGCCGCTCCGGGACACCCCAACTCAATGAGCAGTTCTTC.

V usage is TRBV28 and J usage is TRBJ1-2; weak D call: TRBD1 (5 bases). This CDR3 region has 13 residues. In germline, CDR1 is MDHEN, CDR2 SYDVKM. Trimming took 7 bases from V and 8 from J, leaving 17 bases between them. The CDR3 DNA reads as TGTGCCAGCAACCCATCAGGGCCTTGGGGCTACACCTTC. It specifies CASNPSGPWGYTF.

The chain recombines TRBV10-3 with TRBJ1-2, with TRBD1 matching over 9 bases. Germline CDR1 is ENHRY and CDR2 is SYGVKD. The CDR3 is 14 amino acids. V lost 6 bases to trimming and J lost 8 bases; unmatched junction nucleotides: 10. CDR3 sequence: CAIRRAGTGLGYTF. The CDR3 DNA reads TGTGCCATCAGACGCGCCGGGACAGGGTTGGGCTACACCTTC.

This clone was counted between two and nine times. The CDR3 DNA sequence: TGTGCCAGCAGTGAATATGTGGGCTACACCTTC. It yields the protein CASSEYVGYTF. The gene calls are TRBV2 and TRBJ1-2, with D uncertain. Germline values: CDR1 SNHLY, CDR2 FYNNEI. CDR3 length equals 11 residues. Deletions cut 2 bases from V and 8 bases from J, with 6 bases between.

The rearrangement joins TRBV5-1 to TRBJ2-7; unclear D gene. Germline V gene data show CDR1 as SGHRS and CDR2 as YFSETQ. Deletions cut 7 bases from V and 6 bases from J, with 14 bases between. The CDR3 extends over 12 amino acids. The CDR3 reads CASCNPGGEQYF. The CDR3 DNA reads as TGCGCCAGCTGTAACCCGGGTGGCGAGCAGTACTTC.

The chain recombines TRBV6-5 with TRBJ1-1; maybe TRBD1 (5 bases). V lost 4 bases to trimming and J lost 7 bases, with 7 bases between them. In germline, CDR1 is MNHEY, CDR2 SVGAGI. This CDR3 region has 11 residues. The CDR3 loop is CASSLGREAFF. CDR3 sequence (DNA): TGTGCCAGCAGTTTGGGGCGTGAAGCTTTCTTT.

The CDR3 sequence is CASSLSARSGYTF. DNA for the CDR3: TGTGCCAGCAGTTTATCGGCCCGTTCTGGCTACACCTTC. This chain joins TRBV27 and TRBJ1-2; no reliable D call. The length of the CDR3 is 13 residues. V was trimmed by 0 bases and J by 7 bases, leaving 9 bases between them. The germline gives CDR1 MNHEY, CDR2 SMNVEV (reference sequence).

This chain links TRBV5-8 with TRBJ1-2, with D possibly TRBD1 on 5 matching bases. V was clipped by 6 bases and J by 5 bases, with 11 bases between them. Germline CDR1 is SGHTS and CDR2 is YDEGEE. The CDR3 contains 12 residues. The CDR3 protein is CASKYGGYGYTF. The CDR3 nucleotides are TGTGCCAGCAAATACGGGGGATATGGCTACACCTTC.

The genes are TRBV11-2 and TRBJ2-7; 8 bases agree with TRBD1. V gave up 3 bases and J gave up 5 bases; unmatched junction bases: 6. Germline values: CDR1 SGHAT, CDR2 FQNNGV. The CDR3 length is 14 residues. The chain's CDR3 is CASSLATGVHEQYF. The CDR3 region has the DNA TGTGCCAGCAGCTTGGCGACAGGGGTACACGAGCAGTACTTC.

The chain carries TRBV5-4 and TRBJ2-7, with a tentative D call TRBD2 (5 bases). V was clipped by 5 bases and J by 1 base, with 13 bases between them. CDR3 length equals 14 residues. CDR1 SGHNT and CDR2 YYREEE come from the germline V gene (reference sequence). This CDR3 reads CASSRGDGSYEQYF. The CDR3 coding sequence is TGTGCCAGCAGTCGGGGAGACGGATCCTACGAGCAGTACTTC.

V is TRBV18 and J is TRBJ2-1, with TRBD1 identical over 7 bases. The ends lost 3 bases at V and 9 bases at J; junction bases unmatched: 5. CDR3 size: 13 residues. CDR1 and CDR2 (germline): KGHSH, LQKENI. CDR3 sequence (DNA): TGTGCCAGCTCACCCGAGACAGGGTTTGAGCAGTTCTTC. Amino acid sequence: CASSPETGFEQFF.

The chain employs TRBV10-2 and TRBJ2-7; maybe TRBD1 (6 bases). Between the trimmed V and J ends, which lost 3 bases and 6 bases, there was a span of 21 bases. Germline loops: CDR1 WSHSY, CDR2 SAAADI. This CDR3 region has 16 residues. CDR3 residues: CASSDYMDSDSGEQYF. DNA of the CDR3: TGCGCCAGCAGTGATTACATGGACAGTGACTCCGGCGAGCAGTACTTC.

The chain is built from TRBV6-1 and TRBJ2-7, with D possibly TRBD2 on 6 matching bases. Trimming stripped 6 bases from V and 5 bases from J, with 11 bases between. This CDR3 region has 12 residues. Germline assignment: CDR1 MNHNS and CDR2 SASEGT. Written as DNA, the CDR3 is TGTGCCAGCAGAGAACTAGCCGACGAGCAGTACTTC. Residues: CASRELADEQYF.

V is TRBV29-1 and J is TRBJ1-1; D perhaps matches TRBD1 (5 bases). The germline V and J ends were trimmed by 6 bases and 0 bases, with 11 bases remaining between them. The germline V gene has CDR1 SQVTM and CDR2 ANQGSEA. The CDR3 covers 13 residues. CDR3 residues: CSVAGRLNTEAFF. CDR3 DNA: TGCAGCGTCGCGGGACGGTTGAACACTGAAGCTTTCTTT.

This chain links TRBV4-3 with TRBJ2-7, with TRBD1 matching 7 bases. The CDR3 has 15 residues. Unmatched junction bases numbered 5, after V lost 1 base and J lost 2 bases. The germline V gene encodes CDR1 LGHNA and CDR2 YSLEER. CDR3 bases: TGCGCCAGCAGCCAAGGGGAGACAGGGACCTACGAGCAGTACTTC. Protein product: CASSQGETGTYEQYF.

The chain has TRBV7-9 and TRBJ1-2; D gene uncertain. The CDR3 covers 12 residues. The germline V gene encodes CDR1 SEHNR and CDR2 FQNEAQ (reference sequence). Trimming took 0 bases from V and 7 from J, leaving 6 bases between them. The CDR3 region has the DNA TGTGCCAGCAGCTTAGCCGGCGGTGGCTACACCTTC. Translated, it gives CASSLAGGGYTF.

The chain links TRBV13 to TRBJ2-7; no reliable D call. Looked up from germline, CDR1 is PRHDT and CDR2 is FYEKMQ (reference sequence). V was trimmed by 5 bases and J by 6 bases, leaving 11 bases between them. CDR3 size: 12 residues. CDR3 residues: CASSPAHGEQYF. The CDR3 coding sequence is TGTGCCAGCAGCCCCGCGCACGGCGAGCAGTACTTC.

The rearrangement links TRBV19 to TRBJ2-1; tentative D call: TRBD2 (5 bases). Trimming shortened V by 2 bases and J by 0 bases, and 11 bases separated the two germline ends. Germline V gene data show CDR1 as LNHDA and CDR2 as SQIVND (reference sequence). This CDR3 spans 16 amino acids. The CDR3 loop is CASSIRTSSSYNEQFF. The CDR3 nucleotides are TGTGCCAGTAGTATAAGAACTAGTAGCTCCTACAATGAGCAGTTCTTC.

A remark on this clone: One junction end does not reproduce the germline sequence, and a read error may be involved. V is TRBV6-5 and J is TRBJ1-1; no clear D. Germline V gene sequence: CDR1 MNHEY, CDR2 SVGAGI. There are 13 residues in the CDR3. CDR3 sequence (DNA): TGTGCCAGCACTTACGGGCAGAACACTGAAGCTTTCTTT. This translates into CASTYGQNTEAFF.